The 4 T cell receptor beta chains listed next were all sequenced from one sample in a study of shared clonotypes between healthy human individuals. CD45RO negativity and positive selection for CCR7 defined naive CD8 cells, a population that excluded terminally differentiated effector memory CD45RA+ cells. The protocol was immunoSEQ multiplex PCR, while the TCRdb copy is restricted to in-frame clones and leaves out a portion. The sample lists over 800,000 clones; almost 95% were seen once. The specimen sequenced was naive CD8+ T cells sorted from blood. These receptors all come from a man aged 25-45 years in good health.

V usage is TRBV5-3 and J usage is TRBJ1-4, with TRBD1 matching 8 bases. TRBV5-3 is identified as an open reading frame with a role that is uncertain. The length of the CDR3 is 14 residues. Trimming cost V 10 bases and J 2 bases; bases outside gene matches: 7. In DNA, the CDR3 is TGTGCCTCCCGACAGGGGTTTACTAATGAAAAACTGTTTTTT. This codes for CASRQGFTNEKLFF.

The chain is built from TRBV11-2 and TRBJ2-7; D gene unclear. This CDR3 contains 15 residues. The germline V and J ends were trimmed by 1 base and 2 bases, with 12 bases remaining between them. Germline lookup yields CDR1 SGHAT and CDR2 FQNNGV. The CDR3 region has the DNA TGTGCCAGCAGCTTAGGAGCCCAGGCTGCCTACGAGCAGTACTTC. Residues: CASSLGAQAAYEQYF.

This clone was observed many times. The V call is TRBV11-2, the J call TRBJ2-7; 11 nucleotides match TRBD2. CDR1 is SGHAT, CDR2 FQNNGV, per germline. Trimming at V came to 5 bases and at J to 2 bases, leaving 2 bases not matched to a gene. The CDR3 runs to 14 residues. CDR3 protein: CASSPSGRTYEQYF. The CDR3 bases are TGTGCCAGCAGCCCTAGCGGGAGGACCTACGAGCAGTACTTC.

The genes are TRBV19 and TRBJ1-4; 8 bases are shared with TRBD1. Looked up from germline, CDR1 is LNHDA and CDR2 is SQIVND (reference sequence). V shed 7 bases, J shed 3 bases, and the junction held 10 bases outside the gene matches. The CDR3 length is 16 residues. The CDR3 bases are TGTGCCAGTAACTCATACCCGGGACAGGCTAATGAAAAACTGTTTTTT. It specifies CASNSYPGQANEKLFF.